This TCR beta chain was recovered during a study of T cells in Graves' hyperthyroidism and ophthalmopathy. This CDR3 is 16 amino acids long. CDR1 is MNHNS, CDR2 SASEGT, per germline. V lost 6 bases and J lost 6, with 23 bases in between. Researchers amplified the TCR beta CDR3 regions from RNA transcripts. The HTBI primer set drove a first-round RT-PCR of the TCR CDR3. A single record per CDR3 protein comes from TCRdb applying MiXCR to the multiplex PCR reads. Counted here are about 520,000 distinct CDR3 sequences, less than 25% occurring once; the ten biggest clones make up less than 30%. This clonotype originated in a man younger than 35 with Graves' hyperthyroidism. The rearrangement links TRBV6-1 to TRBJ1-1, with D perhaps TRBD1 (5 bases). The specimen was blood. The CDR3, as DNA: TGTGCCAGCAGGGGTCCTCTGACAACCTGGGACGCTGAAGCTTTCTTT. It specifies CASRGPLTTWDAEAFF.